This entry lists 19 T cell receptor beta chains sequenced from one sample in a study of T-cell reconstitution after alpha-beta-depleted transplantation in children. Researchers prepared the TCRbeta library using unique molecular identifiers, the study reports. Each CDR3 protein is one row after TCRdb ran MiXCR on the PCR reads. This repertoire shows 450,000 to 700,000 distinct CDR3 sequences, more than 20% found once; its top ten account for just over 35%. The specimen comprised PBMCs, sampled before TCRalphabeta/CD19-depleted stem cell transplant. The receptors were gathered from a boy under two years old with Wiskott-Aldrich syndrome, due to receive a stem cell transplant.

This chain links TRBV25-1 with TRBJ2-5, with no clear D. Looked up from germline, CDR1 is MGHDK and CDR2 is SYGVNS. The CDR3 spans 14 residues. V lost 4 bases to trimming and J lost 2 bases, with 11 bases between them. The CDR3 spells CASSGTSWQETQYF. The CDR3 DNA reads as TGTGCCAGCAGTGGTACCTCATGGCAAGAGACCCAGTACTTC.

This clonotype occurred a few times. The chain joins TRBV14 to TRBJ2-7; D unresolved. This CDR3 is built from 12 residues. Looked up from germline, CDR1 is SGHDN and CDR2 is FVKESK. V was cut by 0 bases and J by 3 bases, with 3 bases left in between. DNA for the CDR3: TGTGCCAGCAGCCAAGAAAACTACGAGCAGTACTTC. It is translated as CASSQENYEQYF.

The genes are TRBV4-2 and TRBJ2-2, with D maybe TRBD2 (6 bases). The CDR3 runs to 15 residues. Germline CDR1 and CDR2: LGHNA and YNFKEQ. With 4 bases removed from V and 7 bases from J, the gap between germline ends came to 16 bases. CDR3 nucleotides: TGTGCCAGCAGCCGAGACGGGAGTTCGTACGGGGAGCTGTTTTTT. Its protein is CASSRDGSSYGELFF.

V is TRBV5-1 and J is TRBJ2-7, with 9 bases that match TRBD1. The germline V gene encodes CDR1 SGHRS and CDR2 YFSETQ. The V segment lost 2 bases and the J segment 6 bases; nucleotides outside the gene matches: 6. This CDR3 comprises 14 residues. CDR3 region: CASSFRTGVGEQYF. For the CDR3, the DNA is TGCGCCAGCAGCTTTCGGACAGGGGTCGGCGAGCAGTACTTC.

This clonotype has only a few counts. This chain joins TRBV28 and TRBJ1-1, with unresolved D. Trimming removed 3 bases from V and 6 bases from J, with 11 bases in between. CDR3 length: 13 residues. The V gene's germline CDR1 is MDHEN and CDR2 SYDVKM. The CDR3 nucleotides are TGTGCCAGCAGTTTCGTCTCGATCCCTGAAGCTTTCTTT. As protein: CASSFVSIPEAFF.

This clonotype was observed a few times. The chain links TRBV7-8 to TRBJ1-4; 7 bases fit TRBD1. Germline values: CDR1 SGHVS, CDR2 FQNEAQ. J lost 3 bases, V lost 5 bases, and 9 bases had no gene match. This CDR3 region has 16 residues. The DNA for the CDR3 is TGTGCCAGCAGCCGTCTCCGGGACAGACCTAATGAAAAACTGTTTTTT. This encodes CASSRLRDRPNEKLFF.

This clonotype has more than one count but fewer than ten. This CDR3 reads CASSQRVTGALGELFF. The CDR3 coding sequence is TGTGCCAGCAGTCAAAGAGTGACAGGGGCCCTAGGGGAACTGTTTTTT. This chain joins TRBV12-3 or TRBV12-4 and TRBJ1-4; 8 nucleotides match TRBD1. With 5 bases clipped from V and 12 bases from J, the junction kept 17 bases outside the gene matches. The CDR3 runs to 16 residues.

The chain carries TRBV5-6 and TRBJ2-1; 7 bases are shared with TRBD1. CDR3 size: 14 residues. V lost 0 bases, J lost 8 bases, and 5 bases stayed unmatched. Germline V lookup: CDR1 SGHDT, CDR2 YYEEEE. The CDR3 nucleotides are TGTGCCAGCAGCTTGGCGGTAGGGGGCCATGAGCAGTTCTTC. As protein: CASSLAVGGHEQFF.

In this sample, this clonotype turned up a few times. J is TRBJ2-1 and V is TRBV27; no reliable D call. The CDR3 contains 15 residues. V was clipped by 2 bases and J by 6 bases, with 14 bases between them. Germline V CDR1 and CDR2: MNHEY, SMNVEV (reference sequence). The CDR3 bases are TGTGCCAGCAGTTTAGATCGGCCGGAGATCAATGAGCAGTTCTTC. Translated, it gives CASSLDRPEINEQFF.

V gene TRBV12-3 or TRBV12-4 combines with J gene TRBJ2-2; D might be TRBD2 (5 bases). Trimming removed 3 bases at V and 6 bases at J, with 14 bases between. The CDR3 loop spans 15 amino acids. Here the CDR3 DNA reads TGTGCCAGCAGTTTTGGGATCGGGGTGGCCGGGGAGCTGTTTTTT. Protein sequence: CASSFGIGVAGELFF.

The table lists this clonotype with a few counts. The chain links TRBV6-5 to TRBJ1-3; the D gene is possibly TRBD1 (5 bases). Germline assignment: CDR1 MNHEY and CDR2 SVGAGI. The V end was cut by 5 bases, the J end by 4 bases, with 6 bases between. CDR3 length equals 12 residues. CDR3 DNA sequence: TGTGCCAGCAGTACAGGAGGAAACACCATATATTTT. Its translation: CASSTGGNTIYF.

CDR3 DNA: TGCGCCAGCAGTATGGAAGACCAAGAGACCCAGTACTTC. It encodes CASSMEDQETQYF. V is TRBV5-1 and J is TRBJ2-5; D gene uncertain. Germline V gene lookup returns CDR1 SGHRS and CDR2 YFSETQ. There are 13 residues in the CDR3. V was pared by 5 bases and J by 0 bases, with 8 bases between.

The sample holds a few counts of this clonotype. DNA of the CDR3: TGCAGTGCGGGGGGCAGGGGGCCTTTCACCGGGGAGCTGTTTTTT. Residues: CSAGGRGPFTGELFF. The V call is TRBV20-1, the J call TRBJ2-2; TRBD1 aligns across 8 bases. CDR1 and CDR2 (germline): DFQATT, SNEGSKA (reference sequence). This CDR3 has 15 amino acids. The J segment lost 4 bases and the V segment lost 6 bases, leaving 10 bases of the junction unmatched.

Here the CDR3 reads CASSSSRTVTGELFF. In DNA, the CDR3 is TGCGCCAGCAGCTCGTCGAGGACTGTTACCGGGGAGCTGTTTTTT. The chain carries TRBV5-1 and TRBJ2-2; weak D call: TRBD2 (5 bases). Trimming left V 3 bases short and J 5 bases short, with 14 bases between. The CDR3 is made up of 15 amino acids. Germline lookup yields CDR1 SGHRS and CDR2 YFSETQ. Filled out from reference TRBV5-1 and TRBJ2-2, the complete variable domain reads KAGVTQTPRYLIKTRGQQVTLSCSPISGHRSVSWYQQTPGQGLQFLFEYFSETQRNKGNFPGRFSGRQFSNSRSEMNVSTLELGDSALYLCASSSSRTVTGELFFGEGSRLTVL.

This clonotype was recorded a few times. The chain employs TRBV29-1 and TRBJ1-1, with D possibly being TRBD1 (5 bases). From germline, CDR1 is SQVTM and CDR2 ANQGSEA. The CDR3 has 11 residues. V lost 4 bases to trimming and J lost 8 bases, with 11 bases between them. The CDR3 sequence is CSVALEGEAFF. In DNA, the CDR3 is TGCAGCGTTGCTCTCGAGGGGGAAGCTTTCTTT.

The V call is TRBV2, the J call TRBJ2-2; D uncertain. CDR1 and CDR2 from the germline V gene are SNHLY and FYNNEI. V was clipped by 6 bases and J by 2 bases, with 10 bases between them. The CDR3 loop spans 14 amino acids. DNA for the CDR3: TGTGCCAGCAGAGTTAGGGTAAACACCGGGGAGCTGTTTTTT. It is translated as CASRVRVNTGELFF.

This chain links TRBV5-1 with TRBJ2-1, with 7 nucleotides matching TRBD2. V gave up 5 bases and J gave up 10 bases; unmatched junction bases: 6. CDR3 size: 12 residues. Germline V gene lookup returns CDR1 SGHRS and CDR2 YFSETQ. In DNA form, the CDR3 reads TGCGCCAGCAGTTACCAGGGAGGGGAGCAGTTCTTC. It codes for CASSYQGGEQFF. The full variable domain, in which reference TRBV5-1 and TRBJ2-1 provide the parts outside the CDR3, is KAGVTQTPRYLIKTRGQQVTLSCSPISGHRSVSWYQQTPGQGLQFLFEYFSETQRNKGNFPGRFSGRQFSNSRSEMNVSTLELGDSALYLCASSYQGGEQFFGPGTRLTVL.

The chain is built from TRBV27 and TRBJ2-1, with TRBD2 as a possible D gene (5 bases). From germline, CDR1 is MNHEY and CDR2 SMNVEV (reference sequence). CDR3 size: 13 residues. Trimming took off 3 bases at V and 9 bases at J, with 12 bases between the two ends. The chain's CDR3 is CASSFGLAREQFF. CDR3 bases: TGTGCCAGCAGTTTCGGACTGGCCCGTGAGCAGTTCTTC.

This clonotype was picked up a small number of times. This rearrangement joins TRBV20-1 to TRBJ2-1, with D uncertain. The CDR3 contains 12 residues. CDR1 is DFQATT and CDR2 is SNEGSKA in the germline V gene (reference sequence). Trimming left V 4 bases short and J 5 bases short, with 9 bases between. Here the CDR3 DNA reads TGCAGTGCTAAGACTTTCCACAATGAGCAGTTCTTC. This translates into CSAKTFHNEQFF.